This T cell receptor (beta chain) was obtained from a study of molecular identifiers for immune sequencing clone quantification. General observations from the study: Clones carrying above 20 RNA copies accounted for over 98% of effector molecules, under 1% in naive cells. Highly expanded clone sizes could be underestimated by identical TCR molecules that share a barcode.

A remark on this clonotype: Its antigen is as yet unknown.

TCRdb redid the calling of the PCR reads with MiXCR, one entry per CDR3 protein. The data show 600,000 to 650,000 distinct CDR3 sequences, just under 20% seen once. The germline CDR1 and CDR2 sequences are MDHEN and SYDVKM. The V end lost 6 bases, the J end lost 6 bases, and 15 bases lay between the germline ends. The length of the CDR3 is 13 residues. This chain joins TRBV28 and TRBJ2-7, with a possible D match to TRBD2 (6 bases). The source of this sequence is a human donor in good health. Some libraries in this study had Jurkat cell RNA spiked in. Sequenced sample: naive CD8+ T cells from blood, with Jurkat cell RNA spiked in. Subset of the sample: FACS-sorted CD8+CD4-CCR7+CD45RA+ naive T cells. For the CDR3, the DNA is TGTGCCAGCAGCGTATCGGGGGTTACCGAGCAGTACTTC. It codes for CASSVSGVTEQYF.